Shown below are 11 T cell receptor beta chains from a single sample sequenced in a study of cytomegalovirus exposure and HLA in healthy donors. Primers: 60 Vbeta forward and 13 Jbeta reverse. Only in-frame clones appear in the TCRdb table, and some are missing; sequencing was by immunoSEQ multiplex PCR. The table shows 200,000 to 250,000 clones, with 70% to 80% occurring only once. Sequenced sample: PBMCs. The origin of the receptors is a woman aged 60-70 years in good health and CMV-seropositive.

This chain connects TRBV7-9 to TRBJ1-2, with D possibly TRBD1 on 5 matching bases. Germline assignment: CDR1 SEHNR and CDR2 FQNEAQ (reference sequence). V lost 5 bases and J 11 bases, leaving 21 bases between the germline ends. The CDR3 has 14 amino acids. Here the CDR3 reads CASSQMGHPRGYTF. Written as DNA, the CDR3 is TGTGCCAGCAGCCAAATGGGGCACCCTAGGGGTTACACCTTC.

The rearrangement links TRBV7-2 to TRBJ1-2, with 7 bases identical to TRBD1. CDR1 SGHTA and CDR2 FQGNSA come from the germline V gene. CDR3 length: 16 amino acids. V lost 1 base, J lost 2 bases, and 7 bases stayed unmatched. The DNA of the CDR3 is TGTGCCAGCAGCTTAGAAGGGACAGCTAAAAACTATGGCTACACCTTC. Residues: CASSLEGTAKNYGYTF.

On this clone: Sequence at one end of the junction differs from germline and may be a read error. This chain connects TRBV7-9 to TRBJ1-4, with a tentative D call TRBD1 (6 bases). Germline CDR1 SEHNR, CDR2 FQNEAQ (reference sequence). The CDR3 loop spans 15 amino acids. The CDR3 DNA is TGTTCCAGCAGCTTAGCGCGGGGGCCCCTTGAAGAACTGTTTTTT. Its protein product is CSSSLARGPLEELFF.

V is TRBV5-4 and J is TRBJ2-5; a possible D gene is TRBD1 (6 bases). Germline values: CDR1 SGHNT, CDR2 YYREEE (reference sequence). Trimming left V 0 bases short and J 4 bases short, with 10 bases between. The CDR3 is made up of 14 amino acids. The CDR3 region has the DNA TGTGCCAGCAGCTTGGGTCGGACAGCAGAGACCCAGTACTTC. This sequence encodes CASSLGRTAETQYF.

The chain has TRBV7-6 and TRBJ2-1, with 7 positions matching TRBD2. With V trimmed by 4 bases and J by 6 bases, 6 bases remained unmatched. CDR3 length equals 14 residues. Germline lookup yields CDR1 SGHVS and CDR2 FNYEAQ. CDR3 in DNA: TGTGCCAGCAGCTGGGCGGGAGCCTCCAATGAGCAGTTCTTC. Translation: CASSWAGASNEQFF.

This chain links TRBV5-6 with TRBJ2-1, with D possibly matching TRBD2 (5 bases). V was clipped by 7 bases and J by 4 bases, with 18 bases between them. CDR3 length: 15 residues. Germline lookup yields CDR1 SGHDT and CDR2 YYEEEE. The CDR3 sequence: CASSGWTSHYNEQFF. CDR3 nucleotides: TGTGCCAGCTCTGGTTGGACTTCCCATTACAATGAGCAGTTCTTC.

V gene TRBV6-5 combines with J gene TRBJ1-3; 8 bases fit TRBD1. V lost 4 bases and J lost 4; bases outside the gene matches: 3. There are 14 residues in the CDR3. The germline V gene has CDR1 MNHEY and CDR2 SVGAGI. The CDR3 coding sequence is TGTGCCAGCAGTTCCAGGGGGCTAGGAAACACCATATATTTT. This gives the protein CASSSRGLGNTIYF.

The V and J genes are TRBV5-1 and TRBJ2-5; TRBD2 aligns across 7 bases. The J call may be faulty, since TRBJ2-7 better matches the DNA end. The CDR3 consists of 16 residues. The V gene's germline CDR1 is SGHRS and CDR2 YFSETQ. CDR3 in amino acids: CASSFVRGGSSYEQYF. The CDR3 DNA reads TGCGCCAGCAGCTTCGTGCGGGGCGGGAGTTCCTACGAGCAGTACTTC.

This clone appeared a few times. This chain uses TRBV7-3 with TRBJ1-1; D is undetermined. The germline CDR1 and CDR2 sequences are SGHTA and FQGTGA. Trimming removed 0 bases at V and 3 bases at J, with 8 bases between. The CDR3 is 14 amino acids. CDR3 region: CASSLTARDTEAFF. Here the CDR3 DNA reads TGTGCCAGCAGCTTAACGGCGAGGGACACTGAAGCTTTCTTT.

In its sample, this clone was seen a few times. The chain links TRBV5-4 to TRBJ1-5; a weak D match, TRBD1 (5 bases). Germline V gene data show CDR1 as SGHNT and CDR2 as YYREEE (reference sequence). The V gene lost 4 bases and the J gene lost 9 bases, with 14 bases spanning the gap. The CDR3 totals 13 residues. Here the CDR3 DNA reads TGTGCCAGCAGCCGGGGGGTTTTGGGGCCCCAGCATTTT. As protein: CASSRGVLGPQHF.

The genes are TRBV9 and TRBJ2-7; TRBD1 matches 9 bases. Per germline, CDR1 SGDLS and CDR2 YYNGEE. The V segment lost 2 bases and the J segment 4 bases; nucleotides outside the gene matches: 4. CDR3 length: 14 amino acids. In DNA form, the CDR3 reads TGTGCCAGCAGCGTGGGGACAGGGATGTACGAGCAGTACTTC. Encoded protein: CASSVGTGMYEQYF.